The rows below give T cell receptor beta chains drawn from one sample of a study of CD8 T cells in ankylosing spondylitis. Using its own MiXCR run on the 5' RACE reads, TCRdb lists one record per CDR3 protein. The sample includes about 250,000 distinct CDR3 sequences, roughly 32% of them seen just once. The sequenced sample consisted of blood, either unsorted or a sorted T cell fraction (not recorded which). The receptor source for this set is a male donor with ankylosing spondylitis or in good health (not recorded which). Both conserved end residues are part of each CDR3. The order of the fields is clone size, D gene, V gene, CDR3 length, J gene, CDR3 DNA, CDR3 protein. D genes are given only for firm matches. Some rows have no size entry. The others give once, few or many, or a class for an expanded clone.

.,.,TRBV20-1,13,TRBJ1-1,TGCAGTGCTAGGTCGACAGTTAACACTGAAGCTTTCTTT,CSARSTVNTEAFF
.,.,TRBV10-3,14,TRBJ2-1,TGTGCCATCAGTGAGATTAGGGGGAACGGTGAGCAGTTCTTC,CAISEIRGNGEQFF
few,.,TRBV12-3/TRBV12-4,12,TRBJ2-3,TGTGCCAGCAGTTTAAGACGAGATACGCAGTATTTT,CASSLRRDTQYF
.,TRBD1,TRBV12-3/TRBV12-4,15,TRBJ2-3,TGTGCCAGCAGTCTGGGACAGGGGGCTTCAGATACGCAGTATTTT,CASSLGQGASDTQYF
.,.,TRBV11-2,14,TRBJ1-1,TGTGCCAGCAGCTCCGACGGGCCGAACACTGAAGCTTTCTTT,CASSSDGPNTEAFF
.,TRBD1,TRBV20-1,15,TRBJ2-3,TGCAGTGCTAGAGATGAGAGACAGGGTCCATATACGCAGTATTTT,CSARDERQGPYTQYF
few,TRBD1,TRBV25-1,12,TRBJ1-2,TGTGCCAGCAGGGTTGGACAGGGCGGCTACACCTTC,CASRVGQGGYTF
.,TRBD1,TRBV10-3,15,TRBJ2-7,TGTGCCATCAGTGAGTGGGACAGGGGAAACTACGAGCAGTACTTC,CAISEWDRGNYEQYF
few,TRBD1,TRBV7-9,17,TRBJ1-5,TGTGCCAGCAGCTTGATCCCGCAGGGGGATGGCAATCAGCCCCAGCATTTT,CASSLIPQGDGNQPQHF
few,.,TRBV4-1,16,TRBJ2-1,TGCGCCAGCAGCCAAAGCCGGGACGGACGTAACAATGAGCAGTTCTTC,CASSQSRDGRNNEQFF
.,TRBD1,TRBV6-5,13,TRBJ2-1,TGTGCCAGCAGTTTTACAGGGGGCCCTGAGCAGTTCTTC,CASSFTGGPEQFF
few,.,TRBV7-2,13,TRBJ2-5,TGTGCCAGCAGTCCGGGGGCGGAAGAGACCCAGTACTTC,CASSPGAEETQYF
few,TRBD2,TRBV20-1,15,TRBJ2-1,TGCAGTGTCCCATTGCCACTAGCGGAGTACAATGAGCAGTTCTTC,CSVPLPLAEYNEQFF
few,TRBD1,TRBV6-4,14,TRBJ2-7,TGTGCCAGAACACTAGGGGGCGCATGGTACGAGCAGTACTTC,CARTLGGAWYEQYF
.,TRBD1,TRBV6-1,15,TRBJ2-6,TGTGCCATACCGCAGGGGGCGGATGGGGCCAACGTCCTGACTTTC,CAIPQGADGANVLTF
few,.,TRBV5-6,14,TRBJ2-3,TGTGCCAGCAGCCCCCTTGGACGGTCGGATACGCACTATTTT,CASSPLGRSDTHYF
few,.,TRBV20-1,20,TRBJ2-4,TGCAGTGCTAGAGAAGGGGGGGCCGGAAAGCGGTGGTTGGCCAAAAACATTCAGTACTTC,CSAREGGAGKRWLAKNIQYF
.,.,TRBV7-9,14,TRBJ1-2,TGTGCCAGCAGCACTGGGACTACCTCGGAGGGCTACACCTTC,CASSTGTTSEGYTF
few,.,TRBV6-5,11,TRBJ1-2,TGTGCCAGCAGAAATTTCTATGGCTACACCTTC,CASRNFYGYTF
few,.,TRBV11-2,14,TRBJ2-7,TGTGCCAGCAGCCCATGGGACACCCCCTACGAGCAGTACTTC,CASSPWDTPYEQYF
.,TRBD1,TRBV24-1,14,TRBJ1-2,TGTGCCACCAGTAAGGGACAGGGGGCGCAGGGCTACACCTTC,CATSKGQGAQGYTF
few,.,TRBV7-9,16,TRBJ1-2,TGTGCCAGCAGCTTAACCAGCTGGGGGGCCAACTATGGCTACACCTTC,CASSLTSWGANYGYTF
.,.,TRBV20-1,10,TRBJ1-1,TGCAGTGCTGGGGACATTGAAGCTTTCTTT,CSAGDIEAFF
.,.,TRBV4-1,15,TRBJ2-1,TGCGCCAGCAGCCAAGATGAGACTGGAAACAATGAGCAGTTCTTC,CASSQDETGNNEQFF
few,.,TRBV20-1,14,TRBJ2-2,TGCAGTGCCGAAGCGGATGCGAACACCGGGGAGCTGTTTTTT,CSAEADANTGELFF
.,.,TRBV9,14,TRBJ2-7,TGTGCCAGCAGCGTCGGACTTTCTACCTACGAGCAGTACTTC,CASSVGLSTYEQYF
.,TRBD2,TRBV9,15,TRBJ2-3,TGTGCCAGCAGCGTTCTAGGGAGGGGAACAGATACGCAGTATTTT,CASSVLGRGTDTQYF
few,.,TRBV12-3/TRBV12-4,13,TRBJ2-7,TGTGCCAGCAGTTTGCACAGGGTCCACGAGCAGTACTTC,CASSLHRVHEQYF
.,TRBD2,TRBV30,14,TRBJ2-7,TGTGCCTGGAGTAACGGGGGGTTCTCCTACGAGCAGTACTTC,CAWSNGGFSYEQYF
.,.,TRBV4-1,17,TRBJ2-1,TGCGCCAGCAGCCAAGACGAGCGAGGACTCACCTACAATGAGCAGTTCTTC,CASSQDERGLTYNEQFF
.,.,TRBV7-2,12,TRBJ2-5,TGTGCCAGCAGCCTAACCATAGAGACCCAGTACTTC,CASSLTIETQYF
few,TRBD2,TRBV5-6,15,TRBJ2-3,TGTGCCAGCAGCTTGCTAGCGGGGGTTGAAGATACGCAGTATTTT,CASSLLAGVEDTQYF
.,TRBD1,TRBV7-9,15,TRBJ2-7,TGTGCCAGCAGCAACGCCGGGACAGGGGGCGACGAGCAGTACTTC,CASSNAGTGGDEQYF
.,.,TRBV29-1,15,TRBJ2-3,TGCAGCGTTGAATTGGTCCCTAGCTTAGCAGATACGCAGTATTTT,CSVELVPSLADTQYF
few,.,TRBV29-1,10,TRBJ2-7,TGCAGCGTTGTTATATACGAGCAGTACTTC,CSVVIYEQYF
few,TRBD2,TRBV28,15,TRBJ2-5,TGTGCCAGCAGTCCCACTAGCGGACGCCGAGAGACCCAGTACTTC,CASSPTSGRRETQYF
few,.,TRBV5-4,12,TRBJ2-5,TGTGCCAGCAGCTTGGTGTCGGAGACCCAGTACTTC,CASSLVSETQYF
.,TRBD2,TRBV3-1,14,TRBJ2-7,TGTGCCAGCAGCTTTAGCGGGAGCTCCTACGAGCAGTACTTC,CASSFSGSSYEQYF
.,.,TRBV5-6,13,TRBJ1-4,TGTGCCAGCAGCTTGATAAGGGGTGAAAAACTGTTTTTT,CASSLIRGEKLFF
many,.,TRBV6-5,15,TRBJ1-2,TGTGCCAGCAGTTACTCGATAGGGCAGGGAAAGGGCTACACCTTC,CASSYSIGQGKGYTF
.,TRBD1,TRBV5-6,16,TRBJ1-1,TGTGCCAGCAGTTGGGGGCCCCGGACAGGGGGTACTGAAGCTTTCTTT,CASSWGPRTGGTEAFF
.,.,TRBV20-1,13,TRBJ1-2,TGCAGTGCTACATTCCAGGTTAACTATGGCTACACCTTC,CSATFQVNYGYTF
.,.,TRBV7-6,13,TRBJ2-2,TGTGCCAGCAGCTTGTTCGGGTCCGGGGAGCTGTTTTTT,CASSLFGSGELFF
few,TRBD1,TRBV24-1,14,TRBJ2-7,TGTGCCACCAGTGGGACCGGGACAGACCAAGAGCAGTACTTC,CATSGTGTDQEQYF
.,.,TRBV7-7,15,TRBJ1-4,TGTGCCAGCAGCCCTGCCGGGCTTCGTCCTGAAAAACTGTTTTTT,CASSPAGLRPEKLFF
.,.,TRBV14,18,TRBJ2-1,TGTGCCAGCAGCCAAGGGTTCGGCCGCCCGTTAGGCTACAATGAGCAGTTCTTC,CASSQGFGRPLGYNEQFF
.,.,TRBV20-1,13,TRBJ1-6,TGCAGTGCTTATACAGGTTATAATTCACCCCTCCACTTT,CSAYTGYNSPLHF